Listed below are T cell receptor beta chains from one sample, sequenced in a study of response to subunit inactivated influenza vaccine. TCRdb recomputed calls from the RT-PCR reads with MiXCR, one row per CDR3 protein. The top ten clones hold roughly 12% of a sample with roughly 460,000 distinct CDR3 sequences, 9.5% to 13% of them seen once. Sequencing was performed on PBMCs from blood, taken around seven weeks after vaccination. The receptor source for this set is a man aged 45-65 years who received an inactivated influenza vaccine. CDR3s include the opening cysteine and the closing phenylalanine or tryptophan. The order of the fields is D gene, J gene, CDR3 length, clone size, V gene, CDR3 DNA, CDR3 protein. The D gene is left open where the match is weak. Clone size is given for some rows only: seen once, a few or many times, or a class if the clone is expanded.

TRBD1 | TRBJ2-1 | 15 | many | TRBV4-2 | TGTGCCAGCAGTAAAGGGACAGCCCGTAACAATGAGCAGTTCTTC | CASSKGTARNNEQFF
TRBD1 | TRBJ2-7 | 14 | . | TRBV28 | TGTGCCAGCAGCTCGAGACAGGGGACGTACGAGCAGTACTTC | CASSSRQGTYEQYF
. | TRBJ2-1 | 11 | few | TRBV21-1 | TGTGCCAGCAGCACTCAGGGGGAGCAGTTCTTC | CASSTQGEQFF
TRBD2 | TRBJ2-1 | 19 | . | TRBV5-4 | TGTGCCAGCAGCTTTTCGGGACCCACAAGGACTAGCGGTAACAATGAGCAGTTCTTC | CASSFSGPTRTSGNNEQFF
TRBD1 | TRBJ1-1 | 14 | . | TRBV5-6 | TGTGCCAGCAGCTTGGTTCAGGGGGCCGCGGGAGCTTTCTTT | CASSLVQGAAGAFF
TRBD1 | TRBJ1-5 | 18 | . | TRBV6-2/TRBV6-3 | TGTGCCAGCAGACACAGGGGCCAAGCCCGAGGGGGCAATCAGCCCCAGCATTTT | CASRHRGQARGGNQPQHF
. | TRBJ1-3 | 16 | . | TRBV7-6 | TGTGCCAGCAGCTTGGACCCCGGGGCGCCTGGAAACACCATATATTTT | CASSLDPGAPGNTIYF
. | TRBJ1-2 | 14 | many | TRBV5-1 | TGCGCCAGCAGCTTGGTTGGCACTAACTATGGCTACACCTTC | CASSLVGTNYGYTF
TRBD2 | TRBJ2-5 | 17 | few | TRBV7-6 | TGTGCCAGCAGCTTAATTAGCGGGGGGATATTCCAAGAGACCCAGTACTTC | CASSLISGGIFQETQYF
. | TRBJ2-2 | 17 | many | TRBV5-1 | TGCGCCAGCAGCTCCCAAGGGGCGGGCGTAGGCACCGGGGAGCTGTTTTTT | CASSSQGAGVGTGELFF
TRBD1 | TRBJ2-5 | 15 | few | TRBV28 | TGTGCCAGCAGTGGGACAGTAGGCGCAGAAGAGACCCAGTACTTC | CASSGTVGAEETQYF
TRBD1 | TRBJ2-5 | 13 | few | TRBV29-1 | TGCAGCGCGAGGACAGGGGCCACGGGGACCCAGTACTTC | CSARTGATGTQYF
. | TRBJ2-1 | 14 | few | TRBV4-3 | TGCGCCAGCAGCCAAGTTCGGGACTACAATGAGCAGTTCTTC | CASSQVRDYNEQFF
. | TRBJ2-1 | 13 | . | TRBV7-6 | TGTGCCAGCAGCAACCCCGGAGGGCATGAGCAGTTCTTC | CASSNPGGHEQFF
TRBD2 | TRBJ2-5 | 15 | few | TRBV28 | TGTGCCAGCAGTTCACTAGCGGACCTGGGAGAGACCCAGTACTTC | CASSSLADLGETQYF
. | TRBJ2-7 | 14 | many | TRBV25-1 | TGTGCCAGCAGTGACTTCGACGGTACCTACGAGCAGTACTTC | CASSDFDGTYEQYF
TRBD2 | TRBJ2-3 | 16 | . | TRBV25-1 | TGTGCCAGCAGTGCCCCGGAGGCTAGCGGGGGGGATACGCAGTATTTT | CASSAPEASGGDTQYF
. | TRBJ2-3 | 12 | many | TRBV7-2 | TGTGCCAGCAGCTTAGAACTCGGCCGTCGGTATTTT | CASSLELGRRYF
TRBD2 | TRBJ2-7 | 16 | few | TRBV5-1 | TGCGCCAGCAGCCCAAAACTAGCGGGAGGGCCCCTCGAGCAGTACTTC | CASSPKLAGGPLEQYF
TRBD2 | TRBJ2-5 | 13 | . | TRBV5-1 | TGCGCCAGCAGGGCGGGGGGCCTAGAGACCCAGTACTTC | CASRAGGLETQYF
. | TRBJ1-3 | 19 | few | TRBV21-1 | TGTGCCAGCAGCTCCACTAAGCAAAATCGTTTATTCTCTGGAAACACCATATATTTT | CASSSTKQNRLFSGNTIYF
. | TRBJ2-1 | 13 | many | TRBV12-3/TRBV12-4 | TGTGCCAGCAGTTTCGGAATTTACAATGAGCAGTTCTTC | CASSFGIYNEQFF
. | TRBJ2-5 | 14 | many | TRBV29-1 | TGCAGCGTTGGCCCTGGACACCGAGGAGAGACCCAGTACTTC | CSVGPGHRGETQYF
. | TRBJ1-2 | 16 | . | TRBV5-6 | TGTGCCAGCAGCCCACTCTGCGCAGGCGGATCGTATGGCTACACCTTC | CASSPLCAGGSYGYTF
. | TRBJ2-3 | 16 | . | TRBV5-1 | TGCGCCAGCAGATTGCGGTCCGGGGTCGGGACAGATACGCAGTATTTT | CASRLRSGVGTDTQYF
. | TRBJ1-2 | 14 | . | TRBV5-5 | TGTGCCAGCAGCTTGCCGGAGCACCTTTATGGCTACACCTTC | CASSLPEHLYGYTF
. | TRBJ2-1 | 14 | many | TRBV7-6 | TGTGCCAGCAGCCCAAGGGAAGGGTTGGTTTCGCAGTTCTTC | CASSPREGLVSQFF
TRBD2 | TRBJ2-7 | 15 | . | TRBV29-1 | TGCAGCGTTGAAGATAGCACTAGCGGGTCCTACGAGCAGTACTTC | CSVEDSTSGSYEQYF
TRBD2 | TRBJ2-7 | 13 | . | TRBV28 | TGTGCCAGCGGAAATACAATAGCGGGAAGCCGTTACTTC | CASGNTIAGSRYF
. | TRBJ1-1 | 14 | few | TRBV5-1 | TGCGCCAGCAGCCTGGGATCAATCGACACTGAAGCTTTCTTT | CASSLGSIDTEAFF
TRBD1 | TRBJ1-2 | 15 | many | TRBV12-3/TRBV12-4 | TGTGCCAGCAGGTCGACAGGGGTTCATAACTATGGCTACACCTTC | CASRSTGVHNYGYTF
. | TRBJ2-5 | 15 | few | TRBV7-9 | TGTGCCAGCAGCTTAAGCCCGGGACGGTATGAGACCCAGTACTTC | CASSLSPGRYETQYF
TRBD1 | TRBJ2-7 | 15 | once | TRBV27 | TGTGCCAGCGCTCTGGGACAGGGGACCTTCTACGAACAGTACTTC | CASALGQGTFYEQYF
TRBD1 | TRBJ2-1 | 15 | . | TRBV29-1 | TGCAGCGCCTACCCCGGGACAGGGCTTTACAATGAGCAGTTCTTC | CSAYPGTGLYNEQFF
. | TRBJ1-4 | 14 | many | TRBV7-2 | TGTGCCAGCAGCTTGGTAGGAGTTAATGAAAAACTGTTTTTT | CASSLVGVNEKLFF
. | TRBJ1-2 | 15 | many | TRBV9 | TGTGCCAGCAGCACCGGACAGAGCTCTTATAGTGGCTACACCTTC | CASSTGQSSYSGYTF
TRBD2 | TRBJ2-3 | 14 | . | TRBV20-1 | TGCAGTGCTTCTAGCGGGAGCCGGGCAGATACGCAGTATTTT | CSASSGSRADTQYF
. | TRBJ2-7 | 14 | few | TRBV20-1 | TGCAGTGCTATCACAGGGACACCCCCGTACGAGCAGTACTTC | CSAITGTPPYEQYF
TRBD2 | TRBJ2-5 | 17 | . | TRBV9 | TGTGCCAGCAGCGTCGGGGGGGGATCCCTACCAGGGGAGACCCAGTACTTC | CASSVGGGSLPGETQYF
. | TRBJ2-6 | 17 | . | TRBV12-3/TRBV12-4 | TGTGCCAGCAGTTTTGGTTTGAGGGGCTCTGGGGCCAACGTCCTGACTTTC | CASSFGLRGSGANVLTF
. | TRBJ2-1 | 17 | few | TRBV7-9 | TGTGCCAGCAGCCCCCCGGCGGGATACGCCCGATTCAATGAGCAGTTCTTC | CASSPPAGYARFNEQFF
. | TRBJ2-5 | 12 | many | TRBV29-1 | TGCAGCGTCGCAGGTATCTTGAAGACCCAGTACTTC | CSVAGILKTQYF
. | TRBJ2-1 | 15 | few | TRBV5-1 | TGCGCCAGCAGCTTGGCCCGGGTTGCTAGGGATGAGCAGTTCTTC | CASSLARVARDEQFF
. | TRBJ2-1 | 14 | . | TRBV10-3 | TGTGCCATCAGCATAGCGTGGGGGCGCCTTGAGCAGTTCTTC | CAISIAWGRLEQFF
. | TRBJ1-4 | 16 | . | TRBV5-5 | TGTGCCAGCAGCTTGGGTAGCAGTGGCGGGGGTGAAAAACTGTTTTTT | CASSLGSSGGGEKLFF
. | TRBJ2-5 | 15 | many | TRBV7-2 | TGTGCCAGCAGCTTTGGGGGAACCCACGAAGAGACCCAGTACTTC | CASSFGGTHEETQYF
. | TRBJ1-5 | 14 | . | TRBV7-2 | TGTGCCAGCAGCGACTTAGCTAACAATCAGCCCCAGCATTTT | CASSDLANNQPQHF
. | TRBJ2-7 | 15 | few | TRBV27 | TGTGCCAGCAGCCCCGGGACTCACTTCTCCTACGAGCAGTACTTC | CASSPGTHFSYEQYF
. | TRBJ1-1 | 15 | few | TRBV5-1 | TGCGCCAGCAGCTTTGCAGGGTCGGAGAACACTGAAGCTTTCTTT | CASSFAGSENTEAFF
. | TRBJ2-7 | 14 | many | TRBV6-1 | TGTGCCAGCAGTGACGCCGCCTTCTTGCACGAGCAGTACTTC | CASSDAAFLHEQYF
. | TRBJ2-2 | 16 | few | TRBV7-3 | TGTGCCAGCAGCCCTGTCCAGGGACTTAACACCGGGGAGCTGTTTTTT | CASSPVQGLNTGELFF
TRBD1 | TRBJ1-1 | 13 | . | TRBV20-1 | TGCAGTGGGAGACAGGGGTTATCCACTGAAGCTTTCTTT | CSGRQGLSTEAFF
TRBD1 | TRBJ2-7 | 13 | many | TRBV20-1 | TGCAGTGCTGGACAGGGACCGGGGTACGAGCAGTACTTC | CSAGQGPGYEQYF
TRBD1 | TRBJ2-1 | 23 | . | TRBV14 | TGTGCCAGCAGCCGATATAATGTTATGACCGGGACAGGGAAAGGTTATTCTGGCAATGAGCAGTTCTTC | CASSRYNVMTGTGKGYSGNEQFF
. | TRBJ2-1 | 14 | few | TRBV5-1 | TGCGCCAGCAGCTTGGTCTGGGGGCCAGATGAGCAGTTCTTC | CASSLVWGPDEQFF
. | TRBJ1-1 | 15 | many | TRBV6-5 | TGTGCCAGCAGTTACTCGGGCAGGGTGAACACTGAAGCTTTCTTT | CASSYSGRVNTEAFF
TRBD2 | TRBJ2-7 | 14 | . | TRBV27 | TGTGCCAGCAGTCCCCGGCGGGAGGGTTACGAGCAGTACTTC | CASSPRREGYEQYF
. | TRBJ2-3 | 13 | . | TRBV20-1 | TGCAGTGCTCCCGGTGGGCCCGGAGATACGCAGTATTTT | CSAPGGPGDTQYF
. | TRBJ2-2 | 16 | many | TRBV29-1 | TGCAGCGTTGAAAGGTCTCAGGGTTCGAGCACCGGGGAGCTGTTTTTT | CSVERSQGSSTGELFF
. | TRBJ2-7 | 15 | many | TRBV7-2 | TGTGCCAGCAGCTTAACGACAGGTACCTCCTACGAGCAGTACTTC | CASSLTTGTSYEQYF